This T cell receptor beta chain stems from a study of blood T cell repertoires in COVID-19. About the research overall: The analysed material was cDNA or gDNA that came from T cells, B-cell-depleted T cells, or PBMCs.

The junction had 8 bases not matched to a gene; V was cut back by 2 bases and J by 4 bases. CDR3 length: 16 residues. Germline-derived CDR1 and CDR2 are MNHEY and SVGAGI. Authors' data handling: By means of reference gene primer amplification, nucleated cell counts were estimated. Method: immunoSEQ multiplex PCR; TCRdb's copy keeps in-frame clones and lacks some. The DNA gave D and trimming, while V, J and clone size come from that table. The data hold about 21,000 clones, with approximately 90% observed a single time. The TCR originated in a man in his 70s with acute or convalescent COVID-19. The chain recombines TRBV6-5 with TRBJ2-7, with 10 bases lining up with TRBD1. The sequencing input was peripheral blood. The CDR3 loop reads CASSYTWGDRGYEQYF. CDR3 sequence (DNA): TGTGCCAGCAGTTACACTTGGGGGGACAGGGGTTACGAGCAGTACTTC.